Presented here are 26 T cell receptor beta chains from one specimen sequenced in a study of shared clonotypes between healthy human individuals. Using immunoSEQ multiplex PCR, the repertoire was profiled, and TCRdb retains in-frame clones only, with some absent. Here the sample spans some 2.1 million clones, just under 95% being singletons. Selected positively for CCR7 and CD45RO-negative, naive CD8 cells excluded terminally differentiated effector memory CD45RA+ cells. Specimen: naive CD8+ T cells sorted from blood. These receptors came from a man aged 18 to 35 in good health.

The chain recombines TRBV30 with TRBJ2-7, with 11 bases identical to TRBD1. The CDR3 covers 17 residues. The V and J ends lost 2 bases and 0 bases, in that order; junction bases with no gene match: 9. Per the germline V gene, CDR1 is GTSNPN and CDR2 is SVGIG (reference sequence). In nucleotides, the CDR3 is TGTGCCTGGAGTATGGGACAGGGGGTACTTATCTCCTACGAGCAGTACTTC. Translating gives CAWSMGQGVLISYEQYF.

The chain employs TRBV30 and TRBJ2-7; 7 bases align to TRBD1. Germline trimming cut 0 bases from V and 1 base from J; bases unmatched to any gene: 6. CDR3 length: 15 amino acids. CDR1 and CDR2 from the germline V gene are GTSNPN and SVGIG (reference sequence). The CDR3 DNA follows: TGTGCCTGGAGTGTAGCGACAGGGAGTTCCTACGAGCAGTACTTC. It specifies CAWSVATGSSYEQYF.

The chain couples TRBV6-5 to TRBJ2-3, with a possible D match to TRBD2 (6 bases). Germline assignment: CDR1 MNHEY and CDR2 SVGAGI. The CDR3 sequence is 15 residues long. Deletions cut 5 bases from V and 2 bases from J, with 14 bases between. The CDR3 sequence is CASSRAGTFTDTQYF. Here the CDR3 DNA reads TGTGCCAGCAGTCGCGCGGGGACTTTCACAGATACGCAGTATTTT.

The chain is built from TRBV10-3 and TRBJ2-2; 11 bases map to TRBD2. The germline CDR1 and CDR2 sequences are ENHRY and SYGVKD. V trimming: 6 bases; J trimming: 4 bases; junction bases outside the gene matches: 7. The CDR3 contains 16 residues. CDR3 coding DNA: TGTGCCATCAGGGAACTAGCGGGAGAGGGCACCGGGGAGCTGTTTTTT. This translates into CAIRELAGEGTGELFF.

The rearrangement joins TRBV5-1 to TRBJ2-7, with D possibly being TRBD1 or TRBD2 (7 bases each). This CDR3 spans 15 amino acids. V was pared by 0 bases and J by 3 bases, with 13 bases between. Germline CDR1 and CDR2: SGHRS and YFSETQ. The CDR3 nucleotides are TGCGCCAGCAGCTTGGGACAGGGAGGGGTCTACGAGCAGTACTTC. Protein: CASSLGQGGVYEQYF.

The chain combines TRBV28 with TRBJ1-6, with a possible D match to TRBD1 (5 bases). This CDR3 comprises 16 residues. From germline, CDR1 is MDHEN and CDR2 SYDVKM. V shed 1 base and J shed 7 bases, with 14 bases lying between them. CDR3 region: CASSLFWGEENSPLHF. CDR3 bases: TGTGCCAGCAGTTTATTCTGGGGGGAGGAAAATTCACCCCTCCACTTT.

This rearrangement joins TRBV6-5 to TRBJ1-2; 9 bases are shared with TRBD1. The V gene's germline CDR1 is MNHEY and CDR2 SVGAGI. Trimming cost V 6 bases and J 1 base; bases outside gene matches: 3. The CDR3 is 14 residues long. CDR3 loop: CASSGTGINYGYTF. In DNA, the CDR3 is TGTGCCAGCAGCGGGACAGGGATTAACTATGGCTACACCTTC.

The chain employs TRBV27 and TRBJ2-5; no clear D gene. The CDR3 runs 14 residues. CDR1 is MNHEY, CDR2 SMNVEV, per germline (reference sequence). With 0 bases removed from V and 0 bases from J, the gap between germline ends came to 5 bases. Here the CDR3 DNA reads TGTGCCAGCAGTTTATCGATGTACCAAGAGACCCAGTACTTC. Encoded protein: CASSLSMYQETQYF.

Turning to this clone: Other nucleotide sequences from this sample produce the same CDR3. The chain combines TRBV15 with TRBJ2-7; D might be TRBD1 or TRBD2, each matching 5 bases. Germline loops: CDR1 LNHNV, CDR2 YYDKDF (reference sequence). Trimming cost V 3 bases and J 1 base, with 7 bases left between them. The length of the CDR3 is 13 residues. CDR3 loop: CATSRGDSYEQYF. The CDR3 DNA sequence: TGTGCCACCAGCAGGGGGGATTCCTACGAGCAGTACTTC.

The chain has TRBV5-4 and TRBJ1-2, with D maybe TRBD1 (5 bases). Looked up from germline, CDR1 is SGHNT and CDR2 is YYREEE (reference sequence). CDR3 length: 12 amino acids. Trimming removed 8 bases from V and 5 bases from J, with 13 bases in between. This CDR3 is CASQTEHYGYTF. CDR3 coding DNA: TGTGCCAGTCAGACAGAACATTATGGCTACACCTTC.

This chain links TRBV9 with TRBJ1-2; D not resolved. Germline CDR1 and CDR2: SGDLS and YYNGEE. The CDR3 extends over 12 amino acids. Trimming removed 4 bases from V and 4 bases from J, with 8 bases in between. The CDR3: CASSYDPYGYTF. The CDR3 coding sequence is TGTGCCAGCAGCTACGATCCCTATGGCTACACCTTC.

The chain couples TRBV7-6 to TRBJ2-1; D might be TRBD2 (6 bases). CDR3 length: 16 residues. Trimming left V 5 bases short and J 4 bases short, with 18 bases between. Germline CDR1 reads SGHVS; CDR2 reads FNYEAQ. CDR3 sequence (DNA): TGTGCCAGCAGCCAAGGGACGGCTAGCGTATACAATGAGCAGTTCTTC. Amino acid sequence: CASSQGTASVYNEQFF.

This clone occurred a few times. V usage is TRBV5-1 and J usage is TRBJ1-3; the D is unclear. Germline V gene sequence: CDR1 SGHRS, CDR2 YFSETQ. CDR3 length: 15 amino acids. The germline V and J ends were trimmed by 4 bases and 7 bases, with 18 bases remaining between them. CDR3 region: CASSLQPGVGNTIYF. The CDR3 DNA reads TGCGCCAGCAGCCTACAGCCCGGGGTGGGGAACACCATATATTTT.

This rearrangement joins TRBV7-2 to TRBJ1-2; 7 bases are a match to TRBD1. Unmatched junction bases numbered 19, after V lost 1 base and J lost 5 bases. CDR1 and CDR2 from the germline V gene are SGHTA and FQGNSA. This CDR3 region has 19 residues. The CDR3: CASSLVGTARSIPLYGYTF. The CDR3 DNA reads TGTGCCAGCAGCTTAGTAGGGACAGCCCGCTCAATCCCCCTTTATGGCTACACCTTC.

The genes are TRBV7-9 and TRBJ2-1; unclear D gene. This CDR3 contains 16 residues. Looked up from germline, CDR1 is SEHNR and CDR2 is FQNEAQ (reference sequence). Trimming took off 5 bases at V and 4 bases at J, with 18 bases between the two ends. The CDR3 bases are TGTGCCAGCAGCCCGCCCAACCCCACCTCGTACAATGAGCAGTTCTTC. Amino acids: CASSPPNPTSYNEQFF.

The V and J genes are TRBV5-1 and TRBJ2-1, with a possible D match to TRBD2 (5 bases). CDR1 is SGHRS and CDR2 is YFSETQ in the germline V gene. Trimming stripped 1 base from V and 6 bases from J, with 11 bases between. This CDR3 is built from 14 residues. CDR3 amino acids: CASSLRPGFNEQFF. The CDR3 region has the DNA TGCGCCAGCAGCTTGCGCCCGGGGTTCAATGAGCAGTTCTTC.

This clone was counted a single time. The V call is TRBV2, the J call TRBJ1-2; 7 positions agree with TRBD1. With V trimmed by 6 bases and J by 2 bases, 6 bases remained unmatched. The CDR3 has 14 residues. Per the germline V gene, CDR1 is SNHLY and CDR2 is FYNNEI. Here the CDR3 reads CASSGGQFNYGYTF. The CDR3 DNA follows: TGTGCCAGCAGCGGGGGACAGTTCAACTATGGCTACACCTTC.

This sequence joins TRBV19 and TRBJ1-2; 7 nucleotides align to TRBD1. The CDR3 totals 12 residues. CDR1 is LNHDA and CDR2 is SQIVND in the germline V gene (reference sequence). V dropped 10 bases and J dropped 3; count of bases not matched to a gene: 5. The CDR3 reads CATEDRDYGYTF. CDR3 in DNA: TGTGCCACCGAAGACAGGGACTATGGCTACACCTTC.

The gene calls are TRBV11-2 and TRBJ2-5; perhaps TRBD1 as D (6 bases). From germline, CDR1 is SGHAT and CDR2 FQNNGV. This CDR3 contains 17 residues. V lost 2 bases and J 1 base, leaving 17 bases between the germline ends. This CDR3 is CASSLTGFRGSQETQYF. Written as DNA, the CDR3 is TGTGCCAGCAGCTTAACGGGTTTTAGGGGGAGCCAAGAGACCCAGTACTTC.

As DNA, the CDR3 is TGTGCCAGCAGCTTAGATAGCGATCTCTATGGCTACACCTTC. Its protein is CASSLDSDLYGYTF. The chain carries TRBV11-2 and TRBJ1-2; D not certain. The CDR3 spans 14 residues. Germline lookup yields CDR1 SGHAT and CDR2 FQNNGV. Trimming stripped 0 bases from V and 4 bases from J, with 9 bases between.

The J gene is TRBJ2-3, the V gene TRBV10-1; no clear D gene. CDR3 length: 14 residues. Trimming took off 6 bases at V and 0 bases at J, with 10 bases between the two ends. Looked up from germline, CDR1 is WNHNN and CDR2 is SYGVQD (reference sequence). CDR3: CASSPASSTDTQYF. In DNA form, the CDR3 reads TGCGCCAGCAGCCCGGCGTCAAGCACAGATACGCAGTATTTT.

The rearrangement uses TRBV29-1 and TRBJ2-7, with D possibly matching TRBD1 (6 bases). The length of the CDR3 is 13 residues. Germline loops: CDR1 SQVTM, CDR2 ANQGSEA. Trimming shortened V by 7 bases and J by 7 bases, and 20 bases separated the two germline ends. CDR3 bases: TGCAGCGACATGATACAGGGTTCTGGTGAGCAGTACTTC. Translating it yields CSDMIQGSGEQYF.

This clone was seen a single time. The chain employs TRBV7-9 and TRBJ1-4; 8 bases agree with TRBD1. This CDR3 has 15 residues. Per germline, CDR1 SEHNR and CDR2 FQNEAQ (reference sequence). Trimming at V came to 1 base and at J to 7 bases, leaving 5 bases not matched to a gene. In DNA, the CDR3 is TGTGCCAGCAGCTTAGGGGGACAGGATCTTGAAAAACTGTTTTTT. Protein sequence: CASSLGGQDLEKLFF.

The chain joins TRBV7-8 to TRBJ1-2, with D possibly being TRBD1 (5 bases). The ends were cut back, 1 base at V and 4 bases at J, with 10 bases in the middle. The CDR3 spans 14 residues. Germline CDR1 reads SGHVS; CDR2 reads FQNEAQ. The CDR3 DNA is TGTGCCAGCAGCTTAGATCCGGGGGGCTATGGCTACACCTTC. Protein product: CASSLDPGGYGYTF.

The gene calls are TRBV6-5 and TRBJ2-1; 9 nucleotides line up with TRBD2. V shed 6 bases and J 6 bases; nucleotides not matched to a gene: 9. This CDR3 has 15 amino acids. CDR1 is MNHEY, CDR2 SVGAGI, per germline. The CDR3, as DNA: TGTGCCAGCAGCCAAGAGGGGACTAGCTTCAATGAGCAGTTCTTC. Translated, it gives CASSQEGTSFNEQFF.

V and J are TRBV7-9 and TRBJ2-1; D is unresolved. Between the trimmed V and J ends, which lost 5 bases and 1 base, there was a span of 12 bases. The CDR3 runs 15 residues. Germline V gives CDR1 SEHNR, CDR2 FQNEAQ (reference sequence). This CDR3 reads CASSPRSGSYNEQFF. CDR3 sequence (DNA): TGTGCCAGCAGCCCCCGGAGTGGATCCTACAATGAGCAGTTCTTC.